Listed here is a single T cell receptor beta chain. The data stem from a study of blood T cell repertoires in COVID-19. TCRdb keeps only in-frame clones here, not all; method: immunoSEQ multiplex PCR. In the table there are about 83,000 clones, around 87% of which are singletons. This CDR3 comprises 15 residues. After removal of 1 base from V and 10 bases from J, the junction contained 7 bases not matched to a gene. Germline V lookup: CDR1 SGHTA, CDR2 FQGNSA. The J gene is TRBJ2-1, the V gene TRBV7-2, with 10 bases lining up with TRBD2. Sequencing was done on a sample of peripheral blood. This receptor was obtained from a woman aged 50 to 60 with active or convalescent COVID-19. CDR3 region: CASSLDRQRGGEQFF. Written as DNA, the CDR3 is TGTGCCAGCAGCTTAGATCGGCAGCGGGGGGGAGAGCAGTTCTTC.